Following are 32 T cell receptor beta chains from one sample sequenced in a study of blood T cell repertoires in COVID-19. Method: immunoSEQ multiplex PCR; TCRdb's copy keeps in-frame clones and lacks some. The sample lists 260,000 or so clones, 81% occurring once. Specimen: peripheral blood. These TCRs come from an elderly woman with COVID-19, enrolled during active disease.

The V call is TRBV3-1 (or the pseudogene TRBV3-2), the J call TRBJ1-1; D gene unclear. Germline assignment: CDR1 LGHDT and CDR2 YNNKEL (reference sequence). Deletions cut 0 bases from V and 10 bases from J, with 6 bases between. The CDR3 is made up of 11 amino acids. The CDR3 DNA reads as TGTGCCAGCAGCCAAGATCGAGGAGCTTTCTTT. Residues: CASSQDRGAFF.

This chain uses TRBV28 with TRBJ1-5; TRBD1 matches 9 bases. The V gene's germline CDR1 is MDHEN and CDR2 SYDVKM. V shed 5 bases, J shed 1 base, and the junction held 9 bases outside the gene matches. The CDR3 runs 17 residues. In nucleotides, the CDR3 is TGTGCCAGCAGTAGGACAGGGGTGGGGTTAAGCAATCAGCCCCAGCATTTT. Amino acid sequence: CASSRTGVGLSNQPQHF.

The rearrangement joins TRBV5-6 to TRBJ2-1, with D possibly being TRBD1 (6 bases). Germline lookup yields CDR1 SGHDT and CDR2 YYEEEE. Trimming pared 3 bases from V and 5 bases from J, leaving 12 bases between. The CDR3 is made up of 14 amino acids. This CDR3 reads CASSYRVWDNEQFF. Here the CDR3 DNA reads TGTGCCAGCAGCTACAGGGTATGGGACAATGAGCAGTTCTTC.

V usage is TRBV5-4 and J usage is TRBJ1-1; 8 nucleotides line up with TRBD1. Germline V gene data show CDR1 as SGHNT and CDR2 as YYREEE (reference sequence). The ends lost 3 bases at V and 4 bases at J; junction bases unmatched: 11. This CDR3 comprises 16 residues. The CDR3 nucleotides read TGTGCCAGCAGCTCGTTGGGCGACAGGGGAAGCACTGAAGCTTTCTTT. This codes for CASSSLGDRGSTEAFF.

This chain connects TRBV4-2 to TRBJ1-5; 7 bases align to TRBD1. There are 14 residues in the CDR3. Per germline, CDR1 LGHNA and CDR2 YNFKEQ. V shed 1 base, J shed 4 bases, and the junction held 1 base outside the gene matches. In nucleotides, the CDR3 is TGTGCCAGCAGCCAAGCGACAGGGAATCAGCCCCAGCATTTT. Protein sequence: CASSQATGNQPQHF.

The genes are TRBV6-5 and TRBJ2-5; the match to TRBD2 covers 7 bases. The DNA matches TRBJ2-7 better at its end, which makes the J call doubtful. The CDR3 is 16 amino acids. Germline lookup yields CDR1 MNHEY and CDR2 SVGAGI. The CDR3 reads CASSYRAAGGAYEQYF. DNA for the CDR3: TGTGCCAGCAGTTATAGGGCGGCTGGGGGGGCCTACGAGCAGTACTTC.

The chain is built from TRBV18 and TRBJ2-7; D is ambiguous. V lost 0 bases, J lost 4 bases, and 7 bases lay in between. The CDR3 has 13 amino acids. The germline V gene encodes CDR1 KGHSH and CDR2 LQKENI. CDR3 sequence: CASSPPSEYEQYF. In DNA form, the CDR3 reads TGTGCCAGCTCACCACCGTCGGAGTACGAGCAGTACTTC.

V usage is TRBV7-3 and J usage is TRBJ1-5; a weak D match, TRBD1 (5 bases). The germline gives CDR1 SGHTA, CDR2 FQGTGA. V was cut by 5 bases and J by 6 bases, with 23 bases left in between. The CDR3 runs to 17 residues. The CDR3 DNA sequence: TGTGCCAGCAGCGCCAAAGGACATCCCCCCTTCCTTCAGCCCCAGCATTTT. Protein product: CASSAKGHPPFLQPQHF.

In nucleotides, the CDR3 is TGTGCCAGCAGTTTCGAGGGTAGGGAGAATGAAAAACTGTTTTTT. Protein sequence: CASSFEGRENEKLFF. The chain carries TRBV27 and TRBJ1-4; D uncertain. In germline, CDR1 is MNHEY, CDR2 SMNVEV (reference sequence). This CDR3 is built from 15 residues. The V gene lost 3 bases and the J gene lost 5 bases, with 13 bases spanning the gap.

This clone was found a few times. This chain links TRBV21-1 with TRBJ1-2; the table assigns TRBD1, which was not confirmed against the DNA. TRBV21-1 is termed a pseudogene. CDR3 length: 14 amino acids. This CDR3 is CASSKAGTVYGYTF. The CDR3 DNA reads as TGTGCCAGCAGCAAAGCGGGGACAGTCTATGGCTACACCTTC.

The V call is TRBV5-6, the J call TRBJ2-4; 10 nucleotides align to TRBD2. V was clipped by 4 bases and J by 5 bases; unmatched bases: 9. There are 16 residues in the CDR3. Per the germline V gene, CDR1 is SGHDT and CDR2 is YYEEEE. As DNA, the CDR3 is TGTGCCAGCAGCCTCTACTCAAGCGGGAGGGAAAACATTCAGTACTTC. Translating it yields CASSLYSSGRENIQYF. The whole variable domain, filled in from reference TRBV5-6 and TRBJ2-4, reads DAGVTQSPTHLIKTRGQQVTLRCSPKSGHDTVSWYQQALGQGPQFIFQYYEEEERQRGNFPDRFSGHQFPNYSSELNVNALLLGDSALYLCASSLYSSGRENIQYFGAGTRLSVL.

The table lists this clone with a few counts. Different DNA sequences within this sample yield the same CDR3. The chain combines TRBV20-1 with TRBJ1-1; no clear D. This CDR3 is 11 amino acids long. V lost 6 bases and J 8 bases, leaving 13 bases between the germline ends. Germline V gene data show CDR1 as DFQATT and CDR2 as SNEGSKA (reference sequence). CDR3 DNA: TGCAGTGCGCGACCGGGAACCGAAGCTTTCTTT. Translation gives CSARPGTEAFF.

This rearrangement joins TRBV5-4 to TRBJ2-7; TRBD1 aligns across 8 bases. Per germline, CDR1 SGHNT and CDR2 YYREEE (reference sequence). The V gene end was trimmed by 5 bases and the J gene end by 3 bases; junction bases not matched to a gene: 7. The CDR3 contains 14 residues. This CDR3 is CASRPQGVIYEQYF. The CDR3 nucleotides are TGTGCCAGCAGGCCACAGGGGGTTATCTACGAGCAGTACTTC.

The chain carries TRBV18 and TRBJ1-1; no firm D call. This CDR3 contains 14 residues. Trimming shortened V by 6 bases and J by 2 bases, and 13 bases separated the two germline ends. Germline lookup yields CDR1 KGHSH and CDR2 LQKENI. CDR3 sequence: CASSYGVSNTEAFF. The CDR3 DNA reads as TGTGCCAGCTCCTACGGGGTATCAAACACTGAAGCTTTCTTT.

This clone was picked up a small number of times. V and J are TRBV7-9 and TRBJ1-5; 9 bases are shared with TRBD1. This CDR3 spans 16 amino acids. Germline V gene lookup returns CDR1 SEHNR and CDR2 FQNEAQ (reference sequence). V shed 4 bases, J shed 2 bases, and the junction held 6 bases outside the gene matches. The CDR3 sequence is CASSSMTGGGNQPQHF. The CDR3 region has the DNA TGTGCCAGCAGCTCGATGACAGGGGGAGGCAATCAGCCCCAGCATTTT.

Note on this clone: At one end the junction does not follow the germline gene, possibly because of a read error. The chain combines TRBV10-3 with TRBJ1-2, with 9 bases matching TRBD1. The germline V gene has CDR1 ENHRY and CDR2 SYGVKD. This CDR3 has 11 amino acids. The CDR3 DNA follows: TGTGCCATCAGTGGGGACAGGGACTACATCTTC. It translates to CAISGDRDYIF.

This chain connects TRBV7-8 to TRBJ1-6; 9 bases are shared with TRBD1. The CDR3 loop spans 15 amino acids. V shed 3 bases, J shed 8 bases, and the junction held 5 bases outside the gene matches. Germline loops: CDR1 SGHVS, CDR2 FQNEAQ. Here the CDR3 DNA reads TGTGCCAGCAGCTTTTCGGGACAGGGTGATTCACCCCTCCACTTT. Its translation is CASSFSGQGDSPLHF.

The chain links TRBV6-1 to TRBJ1-2; D possibly corresponds to TRBD1 (5 bases). The length of the CDR3 is 12 residues. Germline V gives CDR1 MNHNS, CDR2 SASEGT. Between the trimmed V and J ends, which lost 1 base and 5 bases, there was a span of 5 bases. Here the CDR3 reads CASSEGQYGYTF. The CDR3 bases are TGTGCCAGCAGTGAAGGACAGTATGGCTACACCTTC.

This rearrangement joins TRBV18 to TRBJ2-5; D is possibly TRBD1 (5 bases). V dropped 2 bases and J dropped 4 bases, with 8 bases sitting between them. The CDR3 length is 13 residues. CDR1 is KGHSH and CDR2 is LQKENI in the germline V gene. In nucleotides, the CDR3 is TGTGCCAGCTCACCATCAGGGATAGAGACCCAGTACTTC. This codes for CASSPSGIETQYF.

The rearrangement joins TRBV5-4 to TRBJ1-2, with 8 bases aligning to TRBD1. Looked up from germline, CDR1 is SGHNT and CDR2 is YYREEE (reference sequence). V shed 5 bases and J 9 bases; nucleotides not matched to a gene: 12. The CDR3 extends over 14 amino acids. CDR3 nucleotides: TGTGCCAGCAGTTTGTTGTCCAGGGGGCTTAGCTACACCTTC. It encodes CASSLLSRGLSYTF. Drawing the rest from reference TRBV5-4 and TRBJ1-2, the complete variable domain is ETGVTQSPTHLIKTRGQQVTLRCSSQSGHNTVSWYQQALGQGPQFIFQYYREEENGRGNFPPRFSGLQFPNYSSELNVNALELDDSALYLCASSLLSRGLSYTFGSGTRLTVV.

This clone appeared once. The rearrangement joins TRBV6-6 to TRBJ2-3; 8 bases align to TRBD1. J was trimmed by 1 base and V by 3 bases; bases with no gene match: 3. This CDR3 spans 15 amino acids. CDR1 MNHNY and CDR2 SVGAGI come from the germline V gene (reference sequence). The CDR3: CASSYRGQGTDTQYF. DNA for the CDR3: TGTGCCAGCAGTTATAGGGGACAGGGCACAGATACGCAGTATTTT.

This chain connects TRBV9 to TRBJ2-2; weak D call: TRBD1 (6 bases). Germline V gives CDR1 SGDLS, CDR2 YYNGEE. Between the trimmed V and J ends, which lost 4 bases and 2 bases, there was a span of 12 bases. CDR3 length equals 15 residues. This CDR3 reads CASSLSDRNTGELFF. The DNA for the CDR3 is TGTGCCAGCAGCCTTTCGGACAGAAACACCGGGGAGCTGTTTTTT.

This chain joins TRBV13 and TRBJ2-2, with 9 positions matching TRBD1. The CDR3 contains 16 residues. Germline V lookup: CDR1 PRHDT, CDR2 FYEKMQ (reference sequence). J lost 1 base, V lost 6 bases, and 6 bases had no gene match. The CDR3 nucleotides read TGTGCCAGCAGTCACCGGGACAGGGAGAACACCGGGGAGCTGTTTTTT. Its translation: CASSHRDRENTGELFF.

The CDR3 loop is CAGRDRENQPQHF. The CDR3 DNA is TGTGCCGGCCGGGACAGGGAGAATCAGCCCCAGCATTTT. The V gene is TRBV6-5, the J gene TRBJ1-5, with 9 bases identical to TRBD1. The CDR3 has 13 residues. Trimming removed 11 bases from V and 4 bases from J; junction bases left unmatched: 6. Germline lookup yields CDR1 MNHEY and CDR2 SVGAGI.

This clone was picked up one time. In nucleotides, the CDR3 is TGTGCCAGCAGCTTATACCGGAGCACAGATACGCAGTATTTT. It specifies CASSLYRSTDTQYF. V and J are TRBV6-5 and TRBJ2-3; no definite D call. Trimming removed 6 bases at V and 0 bases at J, with 10 bases between. The CDR3 covers 14 residues. Per germline, CDR1 MNHEY and CDR2 SVGAGI.

J is TRBJ1-1 and V is TRBV7-2; D unclear. This CDR3 is 11 amino acids long. Germline lookup yields CDR1 SGHTA and CDR2 FQGNSA. Trimming cost V 4 bases and J 5 bases, with 5 bases left between them. CDR3 in amino acids: CASSSRTEAFF. The CDR3 nucleotides read TGTGCCAGCAGCTCCAGGACTGAAGCTTTCTTT.

This CDR3 reads CASSLSSSTNTEAFF. CDR3 in DNA: TGCGCCAGCAGCCTAAGTTCTAGCACAAACACTGAAGCTTTCTTT. The rearrangement uses TRBV4-1 and TRBJ1-1; no firm D call. Germline CDR1 MGHRA, CDR2 YSYEKL. The CDR3 is 15 amino acids. Trimming took off 4 bases at V and 2 bases at J, with 14 bases between the two ends.

The chain is built from TRBV5-6 and TRBJ2-5; tentative D call: TRBD1 (5 bases). Trimming left V 2 bases short and J 3 bases short, with 14 bases between. Looked up from germline, CDR1 is SGHDT and CDR2 is YYEEEE. This CDR3 has 15 residues. The CDR3 sequence: CASSFRQQFEETQYF. CDR3 DNA: TGTGCCAGCAGCTTTCGACAGCAATTTGAAGAGACCCAGTACTTC.

The chain is built from TRBV15 and TRBJ2-4; TRBD1 might be the D (5 bases). The V gene's germline CDR1 is LNHNV and CDR2 YYDKDF (reference sequence). The CDR3 is 14 amino acids. The V end lost 0 bases, the J end lost 6 bases, and 9 bases lay between the germline ends. The CDR3 here is CATSRDRGPNIQYF. In nucleotides, the CDR3 is TGTGCCACCAGCAGAGATAGGGGCCCAAACATTCAGTACTTC.

The chain couples TRBV30 to TRBJ2-7; 8 nucleotides line up with TRBD1. V shed 5 bases and J 6 bases; nucleotides not matched to a gene: 3. This CDR3 is 11 amino acids long. Germline CDR1 GTSNPN, CDR2 SVGIG (reference sequence). CDR3 in DNA: TGTGCCTGGGGTACAGGGGGCGAGCAGTACTTC. This sequence encodes CAWGTGGEQYF.

This chain joins TRBV2 and TRBJ2-1; D not certain. Per the germline V gene, CDR1 is SNHLY and CDR2 is FYNNEI. V was pared by 4 bases and J by 13 bases, with 8 bases between. The CDR3 is made up of 10 amino acids. CDR3 residues: CASSVAGQFF. In DNA form, the CDR3 reads TGTGCCAGCAGTGTGGCTGGTCAGTTCTTC.

In nucleotides, the CDR3 is TGTGCCAGCAGTTATCTCTCCAGGGGGGGGGAGCTGTTTTTT. It codes for CASSYLSRGGELFF. The J gene is TRBJ2-2, the V gene TRBV6-2 or TRBV6-3; the match to TRBD1 covers 7 bases. The CDR3 runs to 14 residues. With 3 bases clipped from V and 8 bases from J, the junction kept 6 bases outside the gene matches. Per the germline V gene, CDR1 is MNHEY and CDR2 is SVGEGT.